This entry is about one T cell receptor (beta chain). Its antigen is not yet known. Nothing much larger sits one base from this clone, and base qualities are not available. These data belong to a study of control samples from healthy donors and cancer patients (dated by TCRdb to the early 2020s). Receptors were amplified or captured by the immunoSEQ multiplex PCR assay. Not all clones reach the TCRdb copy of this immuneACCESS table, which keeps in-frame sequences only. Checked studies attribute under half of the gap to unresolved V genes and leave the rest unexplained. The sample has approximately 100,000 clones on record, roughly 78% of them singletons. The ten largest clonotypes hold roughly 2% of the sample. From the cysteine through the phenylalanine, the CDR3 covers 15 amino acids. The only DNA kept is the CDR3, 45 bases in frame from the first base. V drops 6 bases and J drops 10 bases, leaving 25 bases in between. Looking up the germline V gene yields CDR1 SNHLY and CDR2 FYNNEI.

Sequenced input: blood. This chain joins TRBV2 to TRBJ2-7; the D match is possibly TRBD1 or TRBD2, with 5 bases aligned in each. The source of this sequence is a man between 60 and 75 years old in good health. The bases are TGTGCCAGCAGCGGGACGGTTGGATATACGGTGGTACAGTACTTC. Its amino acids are CASSGTVGYTVVQYF.